The 30 T cell receptor beta chains below come from one sample, sequenced in a study of T-cell reconstitution after alpha-beta-depleted transplantation in children. Preparation of the TCRbeta library was carried out with unique molecular identifiers. From the PCR reads, TCRdb called clonotypes with MiXCR, one entry per CDR3 protein. The data hold about 470,000 distinct CDR3 sequences, with around 46% observed a single time. This material consisted of PBMCs, taken before TCRalphabeta/CD19-depleted stem cell transplant. These receptors originate from a girl aged 2-10 years with aplastic anemia, due to receive a stem cell transplant.

This clonotype was recorded at least ten times. The V gene is TRBV3-1, the J gene TRBJ2-3, with 15 bases fitting TRBD2. Trimming cost V 1 base and J 4 bases; bases outside gene matches: 3. This CDR3 region has 17 residues. Germline V CDR1 and CDR2: LGHDT, YNNKEL (reference sequence). In DNA form, the CDR3 reads TGTGCCAGCAGCCAAGCCTGGACTAGCGGGAGGGCAGATACGCAGTATTTT. Protein: CASSQAWTSGRADTQYF.

The chain has TRBV7-9 and TRBJ2-1, with 8 nucleotides matching TRBD1. CDR3 size: 14 residues. V lost 5 bases, J lost 9 bases, and 9 bases stayed unmatched. The germline gives CDR1 SEHNR, CDR2 FQNEAQ (reference sequence). CDR3 protein: CASSPLTGGGEQFF. The CDR3, as DNA: TGTGCCAGCAGCCCACTCACAGGGGGAGGTGAGCAGTTCTTC.

This clonotype was observed a handful of times. The chain carries TRBV20-1 and TRBJ2-3, with D perhaps matching TRBD1 or TRBD2 (5 bases each). The V gene's germline CDR1 is DFQATT and CDR2 SNEGSKA (reference sequence). With 1 base removed from V and 5 bases from J, the gap between germline ends came to 13 bases. The CDR3 contains 14 residues. CDR3 coding DNA: TGCAGTGCTAGAGCGGGACCCAGAGGAGATACGCAGTATTTT. Translation gives CSARAGPRGDTQYF.

The genes are TRBV20-1 and TRBJ2-1; 11 nucleotides agree with TRBD2. The CDR3 has 15 amino acids. Germline CDR1 is DFQATT and CDR2 is SNEGSKA (reference sequence). Trimming removed 0 bases from V and 13 bases from J; junction bases left unmatched: 11. CDR3 region: CSARDAGTSGSVQFF. The CDR3 nucleotides read TGCAGTGCTAGAGATGCGGGTACTAGCGGGAGCGTTCAGTTCTTC.

This chain links TRBV27 with TRBJ2-7; 11 bases agree with TRBD2. CDR3 length equals 15 residues. The junction had 7 bases not matched to a gene; V was cut back by 3 bases and J by 6 bases. CDR1 MNHEY and CDR2 SMNVEV come from the germline V gene (reference sequence). CDR3 nucleotide sequence: TGTGCCAGCAGTTTTCTAGGACTAGCGGGCGGCGAGCAGTACTTC. This encodes CASSFLGLAGGEQYF.

Many counts were recorded for this clonotype. V usage is TRBV20-1 and J usage is TRBJ2-1; D is undetermined. Germline CDR1 DFQATT, CDR2 SNEGSKA (reference sequence). The CDR3 runs 12 residues. The V end lost 1 base, the J end lost 5 bases, and 6 bases lay between the germline ends. The CDR3 loop is CSARVIHNEQFF. The CDR3 DNA follows: TGCAGTGCTAGAGTGATCCACAATGAGCAGTTCTTC.

The chain couples TRBV29-1 to TRBJ1-3; tentative D call: TRBD1 (5 bases). The CDR3 sequence is 14 residues long. V gave up 4 bases and J gave up 7 bases, with 17 bases separating them. Germline V lookup: CDR1 SQVTM, CDR2 ANQGSEA. CDR3 sequence reads: CSVGRGDPRNTIYF. CDR3 in DNA: TGCAGCGTTGGAAGGGGAGATCCACGGAACACCATATATTTT.

CDR3 loop: CASSQHRDYTSYEQYF. Written as DNA, the CDR3 is TGCGCCAGCAGCCAGCACCGGGACTACACCTCCTACGAGCAGTACTTC. The chain couples TRBV4-1 to TRBJ2-7; TRBD2 matches at 7 bases. Germline CDR1 reads MGHRA; CDR2 reads YSYEKL. J lost 0 bases, V lost 3 bases, and 8 bases had no gene match. CDR3 size: 16 residues.

This chain connects TRBV20-1 to TRBJ2-4, with 8 bases aligning to TRBD1. The CDR3 has 14 residues. V was clipped by 5 bases and J by 9 bases; unmatched bases: 12. CDR1 is DFQATT and CDR2 is SNEGSKA in the germline V gene (reference sequence). For the CDR3, the DNA is TGCAGTGCTTCCCCCTGGGACAGGTTGGCCATTCAGTACTTC. The encoded protein is CSASPWDRLAIQYF.

This chain connects TRBV20-1 to TRBJ2-1; 10 bases are a match to TRBD2. This CDR3 comprises 17 residues. Germline CDR1 and CDR2: DFQATT and SNEGSKA (reference sequence). Trimming took 0 bases from V and 5 from J; bases not matched to a gene: 10. The CDR3, as DNA: TGCAGTGCTAGAGATGCAACTAGCGGGACGATAAACAATGAGCAGTTCTTC. It is translated as CSARDATSGTINNEQFF.

This clonotype was counted many times. The CDR3 spells CASSEGSSVYNEQFF. Written as DNA, the CDR3 is TGTGCCAGCAGTGAAGGGTCTAGCGTGTACAATGAGCAGTTCTTC. The rearrangement joins TRBV6-1 to TRBJ2-1; possibly TRBD2 for D (6 bases). The ends were cut back, 1 base at V and 4 bases at J, with 11 bases in the middle. The CDR3 length is 15 residues. Germline CDR1 reads MNHNS; CDR2 reads SASEGT.

This clonotype was detected only a few times. This chain joins TRBV20-1 and TRBJ2-1; 7 positions match TRBD2. J was trimmed by 6 bases and V by 1 base; bases with no gene match: 12. This CDR3 has 16 amino acids. The germline gives CDR1 DFQATT, CDR2 SNEGSKA (reference sequence). The CDR3 nucleotides read TGCAGTGCTAGAGGCCACCGACTAGCAAACATCAATGAGCAGTTCTTC. Translating gives CSARGHRLANINEQFF.

The chain recombines TRBV4-2 with TRBJ2-3, with 7 bases identical to TRBD1. The J segment lost 2 bases and the V segment lost 1 base, leaving 12 bases of the junction unmatched. CDR1 and CDR2 from the germline V gene are LGHNA and YNFKEQ. This CDR3 region has 18 residues. The chain's CDR3 is CASSQGQGFIIPTDTQYF. The CDR3, as DNA: TGTGCCAGCAGCCAAGGACAGGGATTTATTATTCCCACAGATACGCAGTATTTT.

This clonotype was found a few times. V and J are TRBV5-1 and TRBJ1-6, with TRBD1 matching over 8 bases. CDR1 and CDR2 from the germline V gene are SGHRS and YFSETQ. With V trimmed by 4 bases and J by 7 bases, 7 bases remained unmatched. The CDR3 sequence is 15 residues long. CDR3 DNA sequence: TGCGCCAGCAGCCTGGACAGGGCTGGGAATTCACCCCTCCACTTT. Protein product: CASSLDRAGNSPLHF.

This clonotype occurred once. The rearrangement uses TRBV24-1 and TRBJ2-1, with D possibly being TRBD1 (6 bases). CDR3 length: 15 residues. Germline V gives CDR1 KGHDR, CDR2 SFDVKD. V was trimmed by 9 bases and J by 6 bases, leaving 20 bases between them. CDR3 coding DNA: TGTGCCACCGGGACCGGGACACCGGGACCCAATGAGCAGTTCTTC. Its translation is CATGTGTPGPNEQFF.

V gene TRBV7-6 combines with J gene TRBJ1-4, with D possibly being TRBD1 (6 bases). Trimming cost V 5 bases and J 8 bases, with 12 bases left between them. The CDR3 runs 13 residues. CDR1 is SGHVS and CDR2 is FNYEAQ in the germline V gene. DNA for the CDR3: TGTGCCAGCAGCGAGGGGACACTAGAAAAACTGTTTTTT. It is translated as CASSEGTLEKLFF.

In this sample, this clonotype turned up a few times. The genes are TRBV6-5 and TRBJ1-2; D is unresolved. V gave up 8 bases and J gave up 4 bases, with 8 bases separating them. The CDR3 length is 11 residues. Germline CDR1 is MNHEY and CDR2 is SVGAGI. The CDR3 DNA follows: TGTGCCAGCGGGTCCATCTATGGCTACACCTTC. This sequence encodes CASGSIYGYTF.

In its sample, this clonotype was seen many times. This chain uses TRBV5-1 with TRBJ2-7; D might be TRBD1 (6 bases). The CDR3 runs 15 residues. In germline, CDR1 is SGHRS, CDR2 YFSETQ. V lost 4 bases, J lost 3 bases, and 17 bases lay in between. The CDR3 nucleotides are TGCGCCAGCAGCCTCCGTGAGGCAGGGGACTACGAGCAGTACTTC. Protein sequence: CASSLREAGDYEQYF. Complete variable domain (other parts from reference TRBV5-1 and TRBJ2-7): KAGVTQTPRYLIKTRGQQVTLSCSPISGHRSVSWYQQTPGQGLQFLFEYFSETQRNKGNFPGRFSGRQFSNSRSEMNVSTLELGDSALYLCASSLREAGDYEQYFGPGTRLTVT.

This sequence joins TRBV12-3 or TRBV12-4 and TRBJ2-1, with 15 bases lining up with TRBD2. V was pared by 5 bases and J by 0 bases, with 8 bases of the junction left unmatched. The length of the CDR3 is 19 residues. The CDR3 nucleotides read TGTGCCAGCAGTCTCGGACTAGCGGGAGGGATTAGCTCCTACAATGAGCAGTTCTTC. Translated, it gives CASSLGLAGGISSYNEQFF.

V and J are TRBV9 and TRBJ2-1; either TRBD1 or TRBD2 may fit D (5 bases each). Germline V gives CDR1 SGDLS, CDR2 YYNGEE. The CDR3 covers 13 residues. The V and J ends lost 4 bases and 13 bases respectively, with 18 bases between them. The CDR3 bases are TGTGCCAGCAGCCTCAGACCGGGACCCCAACAGTTCTTC. Protein: CASSLRPGPQQFF. Drawing the rest from reference TRBV9 and TRBJ2-1, the complete variable domain is DSGVTQTPKHLITATGQRVTLRCSPRSGDLSVYWYQQSLDQGLQFLIQYYNGEERAKGNILERFSAQQFPDLHSELNLSSLELGDSALYFCASSLRPGPQQFFGPGTRLTVL.

In this sample, this clonotype turned up a few times. The chain couples TRBV20-1 to TRBJ2-5; 9 nucleotides agree with TRBD2. The V gene end was trimmed by 1 base and the J gene end by 1 base; junction bases not matched to a gene: 4. The CDR3 is 15 residues long. Germline V gene sequence: CDR1 DFQATT, CDR2 SNEGSKA (reference sequence). CDR3 nucleotide sequence: TGCAGTGCTAGAGCTCCAGCGGGAGGCCAAGAGACCCAGTACTTC. It yields the protein CSARAPAGGQETQYF.

Many counts were recorded for this clonotype. This chain's CDR3 is CSASSSGGGYTF. The CDR3 DNA reads TGCAGTGCCTCCAGTTCGGGGGGGGGCTACACCTTC. This chain uses TRBV20-1 with TRBJ1-2; TRBD1 is a possible D gene (5 bases). Germline-derived CDR1 and CDR2 are DFQATT and SNEGSKA (reference sequence). V gave up 6 bases and J gave up 8 bases, with 16 bases separating them. This CDR3 is built from 12 residues.

The chain has TRBV5-1 and TRBJ2-1, with D possibly TRBD2 on 7 matching bases. V was cut by 3 bases and J by 3 bases, with 19 bases left in between. The CDR3 consists of 17 residues. In germline, CDR1 is SGHRS, CDR2 YFSETQ. In DNA, the CDR3 is TGCGCCAGCAGCTCCAAGGGGGGGAGGGCCGGCTACAATGAGCAGTTCTTC. This translates into CASSSKGGRAGYNEQFF. Full variable domain (rest looked up from reference TRBV5-1 and TRBJ2-1): KAGVTQTPRYLIKTRGQQVTLSCSPISGHRSVSWYQQTPGQGLQFLFEYFSETQRNKGNFPGRFSGRQFSNSRSEMNVSTLELGDSALYLCASSSKGGRAGYNEQFFGPGTRLTVL.

In DNA form, the CDR3 reads TGTGCCACCTGCCGGGATATCGGGAGCTCCTACAATGAGCAGTTCTTC. Translated, it gives CATCRDIGSSYNEQFF. The genes are TRBV7-4 and TRBJ2-1; possible D gene TRBD2, 6 bases. V was trimmed by 10 bases and J by 0 bases, leaving 19 bases between them. The CDR3 totals 16 residues. Germline V gene lookup returns CDR1 SGHVT and CDR2 SQSDAQ.

The CDR3 here is CASSLGVAGDQETQYF. The CDR3 DNA sequence: TGTGCCAGCAGCTTAGGGGTAGCGGGCGACCAAGAGACCCAGTACTTC. V gene TRBV7-6 combines with J gene TRBJ2-5; 7 bases are shared with TRBD2. The CDR3 length is 16 residues. Losses at the gene ends were 1 base for V and 0 bases for J; bases not matched to a gene: 5. Per germline, CDR1 SGHVS and CDR2 FNYEAQ.

The chain links TRBV6-5 to TRBJ2-7; possibly TRBD1 or TRBD2 for D (5 bases each). Looked up from germline, CDR1 is MNHEY and CDR2 is SVGAGI. With 2 bases removed from V and 1 base from J, the gap between germline ends came to 9 bases. The CDR3 runs to 14 residues. In DNA form, the CDR3 reads TGTGCCAGCAGTTACAGGGGAGAATCCTACGAGCAGTACTTC. Protein: CASSYRGESYEQYF.

This clonotype was seen ten or more times. This chain links TRBV20-1 with TRBJ2-7; D call uncertain. The CDR3 contains 13 residues. Germline V lookup: CDR1 DFQATT, CDR2 SNEGSKA (reference sequence). Trimming removed 0 bases at V and 1 base at J, with 7 bases between. Here the CDR3 reads CSARDSRSYEQYF. The CDR3 nucleotides read TGCAGTGCTAGAGATTCCAGGTCCTACGAGCAGTACTTC.

This clonotype has at least ten counts. The chain recombines TRBV5-1 with TRBJ2-7; a possible D gene is TRBD1 (6 bases). Trimming shortened V by 4 bases and J by 9 bases, and 14 bases separated the two germline ends. Germline loops: CDR1 SGHRS, CDR2 YFSETQ. The CDR3 is 12 amino acids. The CDR3 coding sequence is TGCGCCAGCAGCCTGGATGACAGGCCGCAGTACTTC. Translating gives CASSLDDRPQYF.

Details on this clonotype: A much larger clonotype is one base distant, so this may be a read error. V gene TRBV7-3 combines with J gene TRBJ2-3, with a weak D call TRBD1 (5 bases). The germline CDR1 and CDR2 sequences are SGHTA and FQGTGA. This CDR3 is 16 amino acids long. V lost 2 bases and J lost 2, with 14 bases in between. CDR3 coding DNA: TGTGCCAGCAGCTTAGCGGCAACAGGACACACAGATACGCAGTATTTT. Its translation: CASSLAATGHTDTQYF.

The CDR3 spells CSARKRLAGGPTDTQYF. The CDR3 nucleotides are TGCAGTGCTAGAAAAAGACTAGCGGGAGGGCCGACAGATACGCAGTATTTT. The rearrangement joins TRBV20-1 to TRBJ2-3, with 14 bases fitting TRBD2. CDR1 and CDR2 from the germline V gene are DFQATT and SNEGSKA (reference sequence). The CDR3 totals 17 residues. V dropped 2 bases and J dropped 3; count of bases not matched to a gene: 7.